This TCR beta chain derives from a study of T cell repertoires in cytomegalovirus infection. Whole-study context: Shared public TCR beta signatures pointed to both CMV infection and a matching HLA type.

Concerning this clonotype: Its antigen is unknown.

Notes on the study in general: Carriers of CMV plus the relevant HLA were identified by cumulative public TCR beta family frequency. HLA-C-restricted TCR beta clonotypes specific for CMV led the ex vivo response.

Germline lookup yields CDR1 MGHRA and CDR2 YSYEKL. V lost 2 bases and J lost 0, with 11 bases in between. There are 15 residues in the CDR3. TCRdb re-called the reads with MiXCR, one entry per CDR3 protein. The sample consists of over 150,000 distinct CDR3 sequences, roughly 15% of them appearing once. Sequenced sample: CD8+ T cells from PBMCs. The TCR comes from a human donor in good health (CMV status not recorded). Some clones in this sample may be carry-over from other donors' samples. J is TRBJ2-7 and V is TRBV4-1; tentative D call: TRBD1 (5 bases). CDR3 bases: TGCGCCAGCAGCCAATCGACAGTTTTCTCCTACGAGCAGTACTTC. This translates into CASSQSTVFSYEQYF.